The 24 T cell receptor beta chains reported below all come from one sample, sequenced in a study of blood T cell repertoires in COVID-19. Profiled with immunoSEQ multiplex PCR; TCRdb holds only in-frame clones, not every one. In the table there are 75,000 to 100,000 clones, 80% to 90% of which are singletons. The sample was peripheral blood. The receptors were gathered from a man older than 75 with acute or convalescent COVID-19.

The V and J genes are TRBV14 and TRBJ2-3, with no clear D. There are 14 residues in the CDR3. The V gene lost 2 bases and the J gene lost 2 bases, with 8 bases spanning the gap. CDR1 and CDR2 from the germline V gene are SGHDN and FVKESK. CDR3 sequence reads: CASSQLGPTDTQYF. The CDR3 DNA follows: TGTGCCAGCAGCCAACTGGGCCCCACAGATACGCAGTATTTT. Full variable domain (outside the CDR3, taken from reference TRBV14 and TRBJ2-3): EAGVTQFPSHSVIEKGQTVTLRCDPISGHDNLYWYRRVMGKEIKFLLHFVKESKQDESGMPNNRFLAERTGGTYSTLKVQPAELEDSGVYFCASSQLGPTDTQYFGPGTRLTVL.

The CDR3 bases are TGTGCCTGGAGCCCGGGACAGGGGGCCGGAATTAGCAATCAGCCCCAGCATTTT. Its protein product is CAWSPGQGAGISNQPQHF. V is TRBV30 and J is TRBJ1-5; 12 nucleotides line up with TRBD1. The CDR3 runs to 18 residues. Germline V CDR1 and CDR2: GTSNPN, SVGIG (reference sequence). The J segment lost 0 bases and the V segment lost 3 bases, leaving 9 bases of the junction unmatched.

The rearrangement joins TRBV5-4 to TRBJ2-7; 7 bases agree with TRBD1. The CDR3 sequence is 13 residues long. V lost 4 bases and J lost 5; bases outside the gene matches: 6. The germline gives CDR1 SGHNT, CDR2 YYREEE (reference sequence). The CDR3 bases are TGTGCCAGCAGCGGGGACAGCTCAAACGAGCAGTACTTC. This codes for CASSGDSSNEQYF.

The chain carries TRBV2 and TRBJ2-2; possibly TRBD2 for D (5 bases). The germline V and J ends were trimmed by 4 bases and 8 bases, with 11 bases remaining between them. CDR3 length: 13 residues. Germline lookup yields CDR1 SNHLY and CDR2 FYNNEI. This CDR3 reads CASSGIRGGELFF. CDR3 in DNA: TGTGCCAGCAGTGGGATAAGAGGGGGGGAGCTGTTTTTT.

The V call is TRBV5-1, the J call TRBJ1-2; D gene uncertain. Trimming took 1 base from V and 4 from J, leaving 14 bases between them. CDR3 size: 15 residues. Germline lookup yields CDR1 SGHRS and CDR2 YFSETQ. CDR3 coding DNA: TGCGCCAGCAGCTTGAATAATCAGGTCGCCTATGGCTACACCTTC. This translates into CASSLNNQVAYGYTF.

V usage is TRBV9 and J usage is TRBJ1-3; TRBD1 agrees at 7 bases. The CDR3 is made up of 14 amino acids. The V segment lost 4 bases and the J segment 4 bases; nucleotides outside the gene matches: 5. Germline assignment: CDR1 SGDLS and CDR2 YYNGEE. CDR3 region: CASSPEQGGNTIYF. In DNA, the CDR3 is TGTGCCAGCAGCCCCGAACAGGGGGGAAACACCATATATTTT. Looking up the rest from reference TRBV9 and TRBJ1-3 gives the full variable domain: DSGVTQTPKHLITATGQRVTLRCSPRSGDLSVYWYQQSLDQGLQFLIQYYNGEERAKGNILERFSAQQFPDLHSELNLSSLELGDSALYFCASSPEQGGNTIYFGEGSWLTVV.

V usage is TRBV28 and J usage is TRBJ1-4, with 7 bases fitting TRBD1. CDR3 size: 17 residues. V lost 5 bases and J lost 6; bases outside the gene matches: 15. Looked up from germline, CDR1 is MDHEN and CDR2 is SYDVKM. In DNA, the CDR3 is TGTGCCAGCAGTCCAATTCAGACAGGGTGGGTGGATGAAAAACTGTTTTTT. This gives the protein CASSPIQTGWVDEKLFF.

The chain has TRBV27 and TRBJ2-7; D is unclear. Germline assignment: CDR1 MNHEY and CDR2 SMNVEV (reference sequence). CDR3 length equals 15 residues. V lost 8 bases to trimming and J lost 1 base, with 18 bases between them. The CDR3 loop reads CASASRRKTSYEQYF. CDR3 DNA sequence: TGTGCCAGCGCCTCCCGGCGGAAGACGTCCTACGAGCAGTACTTC.

J is TRBJ2-7 and V is TRBV4-2, with D possibly being TRBD2 (5 bases). Trimming pared 8 bases from V and 4 bases from J, leaving 15 bases between. Germline loops: CDR1 LGHNA, CDR2 YNFKEQ. The length of the CDR3 is 13 residues. CDR3 sequence (DNA): TGTGCCAGCTCGGTATACGGGGAGTACGAGCAGTACTTC. Translating it yields CASSVYGEYEQYF.

This clone was counted between two and nine times. The V and J genes are TRBV27 and TRBJ1-2, with 7 nucleotides matching TRBD1. Per germline, CDR1 MNHEY and CDR2 SMNVEV (reference sequence). With V trimmed by 1 base and J by 4 bases, 6 bases remained unmatched. This CDR3 region has 15 residues. The CDR3 DNA reads as TGTGCCAGCAGTTTATTCGGGACAGCGACCTATGGCTACACCTTC. It encodes CASSLFGTATYGYTF.

The rearrangement links TRBV5-6 to TRBJ2-1; D might be TRBD1 (6 bases). The V end lost 7 bases, the J end lost 10 bases, and 18 bases lay between the germline ends. In germline, CDR1 is SGHDT, CDR2 YYEEEE. The CDR3 covers 13 residues. As DNA, the CDR3 is TGTGCCAGCTTCCCGGGGACAATCGGGGAGCAGTTCTTC. This gives the protein CASFPGTIGEQFF.

The gene calls are TRBV12-3 or TRBV12-4 and TRBJ2-5; TRBD2 might be the D (6 bases). CDR3 length equals 13 residues. V gave up 6 bases and J gave up 5 bases, with 13 bases separating them. CDR3 bases: TGTGCCAGCAGCCCCGGGGAGGCCGAGACCCAGTACTTC. It is translated as CASSPGEAETQYF.

The V and J genes are TRBV19 and TRBJ2-1; D is ambiguous. The CDR3 consists of 12 residues. The V and J ends lost 7 bases and 12 bases respectively, with 16 bases between them. Germline V CDR1 and CDR2: LNHDA, SQIVND (reference sequence). CDR3 nucleotide sequence: TGTGCCAGTACCCTGGGCCAAGGTCGGCAGTTCTTC. Protein: CASTLGQGRQFF.

A single count supports this clone. The J gene is TRBJ2-1, the V gene TRBV7-2; 9 nucleotides agree with TRBD2. Germline CDR1 reads SGHTA; CDR2 reads FQGNSA. This CDR3 region has 16 residues. Germline trimming cut 5 bases from V and 5 bases from J; bases unmatched to any gene: 10. The CDR3 nucleotides read TGTGCCAGCAGCCCAGTCCGGGGCGGGAGGGACAATGAGCAGTTCTTC. It encodes CASSPVRGGRDNEQFF.

The chain couples TRBV24-1 to TRBJ2-5; 14 bases agree with TRBD2. CDR1 and CDR2 from the germline V gene are KGHDR and SFDVKD. CDR3 size: 19 residues. Germline trimming cut 3 bases from V and 5 bases from J; bases unmatched to any gene: 13. This CDR3 reads CATSDGLAGGRVGKETQYF. The CDR3 nucleotides read TGTGCCACCAGTGATGGACTAGCGGGAGGACGGGTGGGTAAGGAGACCCAGTACTTC.

V gene TRBV14 combines with J gene TRBJ2-1; the D gene is possibly TRBD2 (6 bases). CDR3 length equals 17 residues. Germline lookup yields CDR1 SGHDN and CDR2 FVKESK. Trimming took off 3 bases at V and 4 bases at J, with 19 bases between the two ends. CDR3 bases: TGTGCCAGCAGCCACCGGGACTCACCCGTAATATACAATGAGCAGTTCTTC. This codes for CASSHRDSPVIYNEQFF.

This sequence joins TRBV7-6 and TRBJ2-7; 8 positions agree with TRBD2. Germline V gene data show CDR1 as SGHVS and CDR2 as FNYEAQ. The CDR3 has 16 amino acids. V was clipped by 5 bases and J by 2 bases; unmatched bases: 11. This CDR3 reads CASSASTSGTTYEQYF. The CDR3 coding sequence is TGTGCCAGCAGCGCTTCAACTAGCGGAACAACCTACGAGCAGTACTTC.

This clone was seen only a few times. The chain uses TRBV5-4 and TRBJ2-5, with 9 bases matching TRBD2. The germline V gene encodes CDR1 SGHNT and CDR2 YYREEE (reference sequence). The CDR3 consists of 14 residues. Trimming cost V 7 bases and J 2 bases; bases outside gene matches: 6. The CDR3 protein is CASHLAGTQETQYF. CDR3 nucleotide sequence: TGTGCCAGCCATCTAGCGGGAACTCAAGAGACCCAGTACTTC.

V usage is TRBV29-1 and J usage is TRBJ2-2, with D possibly matching TRBD2 (6 bases). Trimming took 3 bases from V and 6 from J, leaving 8 bases between them. The CDR3 runs to 12 residues. Germline V gene data show CDR1 as SQVTM and CDR2 as ANQGSEA. CDR3 bases: TGCAGCGTTGATGCGGGGTCCGGGGAGCTGTTTTTT. Translated, it gives CSVDAGSGELFF.

V and J are TRBV28 and TRBJ1-1; D might be TRBD1 (5 bases). V was trimmed by 2 bases and J by 5 bases, leaving 12 bases between them. CDR1 and CDR2 (germline): MDHEN, SYDVKM. CDR3 length: 14 residues. Here the CDR3 DNA reads TGTGCCAGCAGTTTACAAGGGGTGCGGACTGAAGCTTTCTTT. The encoded protein is CASSLQGVRTEAFF.

The chain is built from TRBV19 and TRBJ2-5, with D unresolved. V lost 6 bases, J lost 1 base, and 12 bases lay in between. Germline values: CDR1 LNHDA, CDR2 SQIVND (reference sequence). The CDR3 is made up of 14 amino acids. CDR3 sequence (DNA): TGTGCCAGTAGCTTAGCAGCGTTCCAAGAGACCCAGTACTTC. The encoded protein is CASSLAAFQETQYF.

V usage is TRBV3-1 (or the pseudogene TRBV3-2) and J usage is TRBJ2-1; 14 bases align to TRBD2. CDR3 length: 15 residues. V lost 6 bases, J lost 7 bases, and 5 bases stayed unmatched. Per the germline V gene, CDR1 is LGHDT and CDR2 is YNNKEL (reference sequence). CDR3 amino acids: CASRPGLAGANEQFF. Written as DNA, the CDR3 is TGTGCCAGCAGACCGGGACTAGCGGGGGCTAATGAGCAGTTCTTC.

This rearrangement joins TRBV7-2 to TRBJ2-1; TRBD2 is a possible D gene (6 bases). The CDR3 has 19 amino acids. With 1 base removed from V and 0 bases from J, the gap between germline ends came to 19 bases. From germline, CDR1 is SGHTA and CDR2 FQGNSA. CDR3 bases: TGTGCCAGCAGCTTAGGGTCGTCCAGGGCGGGGAGCTCCTACAATGAGCAGTTCTTC. Amino acids: CASSLGSSRAGSSYNEQFF.

CDR3 loop: CASSPTGISQPQHF. CDR3 DNA: TGTGCCAGCAGTCCGACAGGGATCAGTCAGCCCCAGCATTTT. The gene calls are TRBV6-5 and TRBJ1-5, with TRBD1 matching 7 bases. The germline gives CDR1 MNHEY, CDR2 SVGAGI. The junction had 7 bases not matched to a gene; V was cut back by 5 bases and J by 6 bases. The CDR3 spans 14 residues.